The 7 T cell receptor beta chains below all came from one sample that was sequenced in a study of T cell responses to AZD1222 COVID-19 vaccine. The table came from immunoSEQ multiplex PCR; TCRdb's copy has only in-frame clones and leaves some out. The table shows around 83,000 clones, with nearly 90% occurring only once. The sample was peripheral blood, taken on day 0 of AZD1222 vaccination. The receptors derive from an adult in good health.

The chain joins TRBV5-4 to TRBJ2-1, with 8 nucleotides matching TRBD1. V shed 5 bases and J 3 bases; nucleotides not matched to a gene: 4. The CDR3 has 14 residues. Germline assignment: CDR1 SGHNT and CDR2 YYREEE (reference sequence). DNA of the CDR3: TGTGCCAGCAGTGACAGGGGAGACTACAATGAGCAGTTCTTC. This encodes CASSDRGDYNEQFF.

V usage is TRBV11-2 and J usage is TRBJ1-3; 7 bases are shared with TRBD1. Per germline, CDR1 SGHAT and CDR2 FQNNGV. The J segment lost 2 bases and the V segment lost 6 bases, leaving 10 bases of the junction unmatched. The CDR3 has 16 amino acids. The CDR3 spells CASSLNRGLTGNTIYF. The DNA of the CDR3 is TGTGCCAGCAGTTTGAACAGGGGCTTAACTGGAAACACCATATATTTT.

The V and J genes are TRBV6-5 and TRBJ1-2, with unresolved D. The CDR3 sequence is 15 residues long. V was pared by 6 bases and J by 5 bases, with 19 bases between. CDR1 and CDR2 from the germline V gene are MNHEY and SVGAGI. The chain's CDR3 is CASRIQAVGLYGYTF. The CDR3 nucleotides read TGTGCCAGCAGAATCCAGGCTGTCGGCCTGTATGGCTACACCTTC.

The chain has TRBV7-2 and TRBJ1-2; 8 bases are shared with TRBD1. Germline lookup yields CDR1 SGHTA and CDR2 FQGNSA. V lost 6 bases and J lost 4; bases outside the gene matches: 7. The CDR3 length is 14 residues. Here the CDR3 DNA reads TGTGCCAGCAGTTCGGACAGGGATATCTATGGCTACACCTTC. Its protein is CASSSDRDIYGYTF.

The chain carries TRBV6-5 and TRBJ1-2; the match to TRBD1 covers 7 bases. Germline loops: CDR1 MNHEY, CDR2 SVGAGI. The V segment lost 3 bases and the J segment 6 bases; nucleotides outside the gene matches: 10. The CDR3 extends over 15 amino acids. In nucleotides, the CDR3 is TGTGCCAGCAGTTATGCACAGGGGCCAGGGGATGGCTACACCTTC. Encoded protein: CASSYAQGPGDGYTF.

The chain combines TRBV24-1 with TRBJ2-1; TRBD2 aligns across 9 bases. Germline V gives CDR1 KGHDR, CDR2 SFDVKD. The CDR3 length is 14 residues. With 7 bases clipped from V and 7 bases from J, the junction kept 7 bases outside the gene matches. The DNA for the CDR3 is TGTGCCACCAGAAGAGCGGGAGGAGAAAATGAGCAGTTCTTC. Its translation: CATRRAGGENEQFF.

V gene TRBV6-1 combines with J gene TRBJ1-4; D not certain. The CDR3 covers 16 residues. Germline CDR1 MNHNS, CDR2 SASEGT. V was clipped by 2 bases and J by 0 bases, with 10 bases between them. The DNA of the CDR3 is TGTGCCAGCAGTGAACAGAACGGTGCAACTAATGAAAAACTGTTTTTT. Translating it yields CASSEQNGATNEKLFF.